The sequence of this TCR beta chain was determined in a study of response to subunit inactivated influenza vaccine. MiXCR, applied by TCRdb to the RT-PCR reads, yields one record per CDR3 protein. The sample records roughly 500,000 distinct CDR3 sequences, more than 15% being singletons. The V segment lost 2 bases and the J segment 7 bases; nucleotides outside the gene matches: 8. CDR3 length: 15 amino acids. Germline-derived CDR1 and CDR2 are GTSNPN and SVGIG (reference sequence). This sequence joins TRBV30 and TRBJ2-1; 10 nucleotides line up with TRBD1. The sequencing here drew on CD4+ T cells sorted from PBMCs, taken 23 to 25 months after vaccination. This receptor was identified in a man in his fifties or sixties who received an inactivated influenza vaccine. CDR3 in amino acids: CAWSFRTGGFNEQFF. The CDR3 bases are TGTGCCTGGAGTTTCCGGACAGGGGGTTTTAATGAGCAGTTCTTC.